The present TCR beta chain was sequenced within a study of OX40 agonist ivuxolimab in advanced cancers. Study overall: Patients were given ivuxolimab, an antibody that agonizes OX40 (CD134). Subjects had a mean age of about 65 years, with a range of 23 to 79; about 83% were male. Broader study findings: Clones of CD4+ and CD8+ blood T cells grew by week 6 at doses of 0.1 to 3.0 mg/kg.

Autoimmune disease history or systemic immunosuppression meant exclusion. The CDR3 spans 16 residues. Generated by immunoSEQ multiplex PCR, the TCRdb table keeps only in-frame clones and is missing some. The sample records nearly 80,000 clones, 84% being singletons. Comment on this clone: What it binds is not known.

The source of this sequence is an adult with an advanced solid tumor such as melanoma, head and neck, liver or kidney cancer. This chain uses TRBV21-1 with TRBJ2-7; the table gives TRBD2 as D, unverified against the DNA. TRBV21-1 is designated a pseudogene. Material: CD4+ or CD8+ T cells sorted from blood, obtained in a trial of the OX40 agonist ivuxolimab. CDR3 protein: CASSTGRTATPYEQYV. In DNA, the CDR3 is TGTGCCAGCAGCACCGGGAGGACAGCGACTCCCTACGAGCAGTACGTC.